This record concerns one T cell receptor beta chain sequence. Its antigen is not known. This sample was included in a study of graft-versus-host responses after intestinal transplantation. Study-level background: Induction using anti-thymocyte globulin, followed by tacrolimus and steroids for about 3 years, was given to all recipients.

Assay: immunoSEQ multiplex PCR; the TCRdb copy retains only in-frame clones and omits some. The sample consists of approximately 75,000 clones, around 87% of them appearing once. The CDR3 spans 16 residues. V lost 3 bases, J lost 3 bases, and 8 bases stayed unmatched. Germline-derived CDR1 and CDR2 are MDHEN and SYDVKM. The chain couples TRBV28 to TRBJ1-5, with 7 bases that match TRBD1. This specimen was unstimulated CD8+ T cells sorted from spleen or lymph node cells, taken before transplant. The origin of this receptor is a human donor who was the organ donor for an intestinal transplant. CDR3 protein: CASSFLGGDINQPQHF. The CDR3 bases are TGTGCCAGCAGTTTTTTAGGGGGCGATATCAATCAGCCCCAGCATTTT.